The clone carrying this T cell receptor beta chain has at least ten counts. No antigen is known for it. This CDR3 has 15 amino acids. V was clipped by 5 bases and J by 3 bases; unmatched bases: 7. TCRdb passed the multiplex PCR reads through MiXCR, listing each CDR3 protein once. The table lists roughly 120,000 distinct CDR3 sequences, 15% to 20% of them singletons, with roughly 3.6% in the top ten. This sample is drawn from a study of breast tumors, draining lymph nodes, adjacent tissues. General observations from the study: Findings are consistent with lymph node origin and intratumoral expansion of most tumor T cells.

The lymph nodes were axillary draining lymph nodes from breast cancer patients. The TCR sequence derives from a female donor with breast cancer. Some clones in this sample may be carry-over from other donors' samples. This sequence joins TRBV12-3 or TRBV12-4 and TRBJ2-1, with TRBD2 matching over 7 bases. The sequenced sample consisted of axillary lymph node tissue. The CDR3 coding sequence is TGTGCCAGCAGTCCAGAGTTAGCGGGCTACAATGAGCAGTTCTTC. This gives the protein CASSPELAGYNEQFF.